This T cell receptor beta chain was profiled in a study of neurological immune-mediated disorders. Study findings and constraints: Among expanded clones, no CDR3 amino acid sequences were shared across subjects, a pattern suggesting private repertoires in all groups.

The cDNA was generated by 5'RACE with 10-nucleotide random UMIs. In TCRdb, the 5' RACE reads were re-called with MiXCR into one record per CDR3 protein. The sample holds more than 25,000 distinct CDR3 sequences; just over 4% are singletons and the top ten take around a quarter. Germline lookup yields CDR1 PRHDT and CDR2 FYEKMQ (reference sequence). The length of the CDR3 is 16 residues. V was pared by 0 bases and J by 2 bases, with 11 bases between. This clonotype was seen ten or more times. The antigen is undetermined. This receptor was identified in a woman aged 40 to 49 in good health. J is TRBJ1-3 and V is TRBV13; D is unresolved. Sequenced: CD4+ T cells from blood. The CDR3 DNA reads as TGTGCCAGCAGCTTAGGGGGGTCTGGGACTGGAAACACCATATATTTT. Amino acids: CASSLGGSGTGNTIYF.